The clone carrying this TCR beta chain was found a few times. Its antigen is still unknown. The sample belongs to a study of post-analysis software for immune sequencing data. General study findings and limits: Among 5 or 6 TRBV segments more frequent in patients than controls were TRBV5-6, TRBV5-1 and TRBV20-1. Batch-matched samples strongly co-clustered by F measure.

Unique-molecular-identifier-tagged TCR beta cDNA libraries were used. Input populations of 1 to 10 million T cells gave rise to approximately 500,000 cDNA molecules. From the PCR reads, TCRdb called clonotypes with MiXCR, one entry per CDR3 protein. The sample has 820,000 or so distinct CDR3 sequences; around 53% are singletons. The germline V gene encodes CDR1 MRHNA and CDR2 SNTAGT. The CDR3 contains 14 residues. Sequencing was carried out using blood. This receptor was identified in a girl under 18 with multiple sclerosis. This chain uses TRBV6-4 with TRBJ2-4; 9 nucleotides align to TRBD1. The J call may be in error: the DNA end matches TRBJ2-5 better. CDR3 DNA sequence: TGTGCCACACTTCCCGGGACAGGGCTAGAGACCCAGTACTTC. It is translated as CATLPGTGLETQYF.